This is a list of T cell receptor beta chains from one sample in a study of T cells in Graves' hyperthyroidism and ophthalmopathy. TCRdb re-called the multiplex PCR reads through MiXCR, storing one row per CDR3 protein. Found here are hundreds of thousands of distinct CDR3 sequences, approximately 14% of them singletons; the top ten hold about 10%. Material for sequencing was blood. These receptors all stem from a woman aged 18-29 years with Graves' hyperthyroidism. The CDR3 runs from the conserved cysteine through the conserved F or W. A D gene is named only where the DNA matches it firmly. Size is omitted from some rows. Given values are once, few, many or a class for expanded clones.

V	J	size	D	DNA	CDR3
TRBV20-1	TRBJ2-5	many	TRBD2	TGCAGTGCTAGAGGGACTAGCGGGAGGGCCCCTGAGACCCAGTACTTC	CSARGTSGRAPETQYF
TRBV11-2	TRBJ2-7	many	NA	TGTGCCAGCAGCTTATCAACAGCCTCCTACGAGCAGTACTTC	CASSLSTASYEQYF
TRBV27	TRBJ1-6	few	NA	TGTGCCAGCAGACAAACAGGGTATAATTCACCCCTCCACTTT	CASRQTGYNSPLHF
TRBV20-1	TRBJ1-3	NA	NA	TGCAGTGCTAGGGAACAGGGCGCTGGAAACACCATATATTTT	CSAREQGAGNTIYF
TRBV20-1	TRBJ2-5	many	NA	TGCAGTGCTAGACCCGGGGAGACCCAGTACTTC	CSARPGETQYF
TRBV12-3/TRBV12-4	TRBJ2-5	many	TRBD1	TGTGCCAGCAGTTTTGCGGGACAGGGAGGAGAGACCCAGTACTTC	CASSFAGQGGETQYF
TRBV7-6	TRBJ2-1	many	TRBD1	TGTGCCAGCAGCCAGGACAGGGGCATTACCTACAATGAGCAGTTCTTC	CASSQDRGITYNEQFF
TRBV20-1	TRBJ2-7	many	TRBD2	TGCAGTGCCTTGGCGGCTAGCGGGAGATCCGAGCAGTACTTC	CSALAASGRSEQYF
TRBV6-1	TRBJ2-3	few	NA	TGTGCCAGCAGTGAGGATATAGTGCCTAGCACAGATACGCAGTATTTT	CASSEDIVPSTDTQYF
TRBV7-2	TRBJ2-3	many	NA	TGTGCCACGGTCGGAGGGGAGATGGGGACAGATACGCAGTATTTT	CATVGGEMGTDTQYF
TRBV7-3	TRBJ2-3	many	NA	TGTGCCAGCAGCTTACAGGGGACCCGCACAGATACGCAGTATTTT	CASSLQGTRTDTQYF
TRBV18	TRBJ2-7	many	TRBD1	TGTGCCAGCTCAGCCATAGGGACAGGGTCCCACGAGCAGTACTTC	CASSAIGTGSHEQYF
TRBV11-2	TRBJ2-1	many	NA	TGTGCCAGCCGACGGCTAGTCAATGAGCAGTTCTTC	CASRRLVNEQFF
TRBV7-3	TRBJ2-7	NA	TRBD2	TGTGCCAGCAGCGAACTAGCGGGAGTTACCTACGAGCAGTACTTC	CASSELAGVTYEQYF
TRBV12-3/TRBV12-4	TRBJ2-2	many	TRBD2	TGTGCCAGCACTCCCGGCGGGAGGGCCCTCTCCGGGGAGCTGTTTTTT	CASTPGGRALSGELFF
TRBV30	TRBJ2-5	many	NA	TGTGCCTGGAGTCAGGGATACCAAGAGACCCAGTACTTC	CAWSQGYQETQYF
TRBV11-2	TRBJ2-5	many	NA	TGTGCCAGCAGCGGACAGAGCCTCCAAGAGACCCAGTACTTC	CASSGQSLQETQYF
TRBV12-3/TRBV12-4	TRBJ1-6	many	NA	TGTGCCAGCAGTCCGGACCACAGGGATAATTCACCCCTCCACTTT	CASSPDHRDNSPLHF
TRBV20-1	TRBJ2-5	many	TRBD1	TGCAGTGCTCGGGACAGGGGAGAAGAGACCCAGTACTTC	CSARDRGEETQYF
TRBV5-1	TRBJ2-1	NA	NA	TGCGCCAGCAGCTTGGTCGGGTTCCTCCACAATGAGCAGTTCTTC	CASSLVGFLHNEQFF
TRBV3-1	TRBJ1-1	many	NA	TGTGCCAGCAGCCAAGAAACCCTGAACACTGAAGCTTTCTTT	CASSQETLNTEAFF
TRBV29-1	TRBJ1-1	many	NA	TGCAGCGCCACTTTCGACGAGGCTTTCTTT	CSATFDEAFF
TRBV27	TRBJ2-3	many	NA	TGTGCCAGCGGTCTCGGCAGGGAGTTGAACACAGATACGCAGTATTTT	CASGLGRELNTDTQYF
TRBV28	TRBJ1-5	many	NA	TGTGCCAGCAGTTCTTTGGTCTACAGGGAAAATAGCAATCAGCCCCAGCATTTT	CASSSLVYRENSNQPQHF
TRBV4-3	TRBJ2-1	few	NA	TGCGCCAGCAGCCAAGAACTCGGACTTGAGTTCTACAATGAGCAGTTCTTC	CASSQELGLEFYNEQFF
TRBV5-1	TRBJ2-7	few	TRBD1	TGCGCCAGCAGCCCGTCCGGGACAGGGACCTACGAGCAGCACTTC	CASSPSGTGTYEQHF